Listed here are 8 T cell receptor beta chains from one sample, sequenced in a study of post-analysis software for immune sequencing data. General observations from the study: In patients, about five TRBV segments were more frequent than in controls, with TRBV5-6, TRBV5-1 and TRBV20-1 among them.

No antigen has been identified for these receptors. Tagging with unique molecular identifiers was a feature of the TCR beta cDNA libraries. TCRdb processed the PCR reads anew with MiXCR; each CDR3 protein has one entry. Here the sample spans approximately 660,000 distinct CDR3 sequences, roughly three fifths being singletons. Sequencing was carried out using blood. Receptors were obtained from a girl aged 2-10 years with multiple sclerosis.

The chain has TRBV12-5 and TRBJ2-5; no reliable D call. Germline values: CDR1 LGHNT, CDR2 FRNRAP. V lost 4 bases, J lost 5 bases, and 11 bases lay in between. The CDR3 loop spans 13 amino acids. CDR3: CASGSSPQETQYF. In DNA form, the CDR3 reads TGTGCTAGTGGTTCCTCCCCCCAGGAGACCCAGTACTTC. Full variable domain (rest looked up from reference TRBV12-5 and TRBJ2-5): DARVTQTPRHKVTEMGQEVTMRCQPILGHNTVFWYRQTMMQGLELLAYFRNRAPLDDSGMPKDRFSAEMPDATLATLKIQPSEPRDSAVYFCASGSSPQETQYFGPGTRLLVL.

The chain joins TRBV11-2 to TRBJ2-5; D uncertain. Germline loops: CDR1 SGHAT, CDR2 FQNNGV. This CDR3 contains 14 residues. V dropped 0 bases and J dropped 7 bases, with 12 bases sitting between them. CDR3 residues: CASSLEGSPTTQYF. The CDR3 region has the DNA TGTGCCAGCAGCTTAGAAGGTAGCCCTACGACCCAGTACTTC.

This chain connects TRBV29-1 to TRBJ2-1; 12 bases agree with TRBD2. The CDR3 covers 14 residues. The germline CDR1 and CDR2 sequences are SQVTM and ANQGSEA. CDR3 nucleotides: TGCAGTGTTTTGACTAGCGGGGGAGACAATGAGCAGTTCTTC. This sequence encodes CSVLTSGGDNEQFF.

Only a few counts were recorded for this clonotype. The chain has TRBV11-2 and TRBJ2-1, with no clear D. The CDR3 is 16 amino acids. CDR1 is SGHAT, CDR2 FQNNGV, per germline. Trimming left V 0 bases short and J 2 bases short, with 11 bases between. DNA of the CDR3: TGTGCCAGCAGCTTAGATTCCGGGTGGGCCTACAATGAGCAGTTCTTC. Protein sequence: CASSLDSGWAYNEQFF.

CDR3 loop: CASSDDRENGYTF. DNA of the CDR3: TGTGCCAGCAGCGATGACAGGGAGAATGGCTACACCTTC. This chain links TRBV5-6 with TRBJ1-2, with 7 bases matching TRBD1. Trimming cost V 4 bases and J 6 bases; bases outside gene matches: 6. The CDR3 totals 13 residues. Germline-derived CDR1 and CDR2 are SGHDT and YYEEEE.

The chain is built from TRBV5-1 and TRBJ1-2, with TRBD1 matching 8 bases. Germline assignment: CDR1 SGHRS and CDR2 YFSETQ. The V segment lost 0 bases and the J segment 6 bases; nucleotides outside the gene matches: 7. CDR3 length: 15 residues. This CDR3 reads CASSLESRGQDGYTF. CDR3 sequence (DNA): TGCGCCAGCAGCTTGGAGAGCAGGGGGCAGGATGGCTACACCTTC. The whole variable domain, filled in from reference TRBV5-1 and TRBJ1-2, reads KAGVTQTPRYLIKTRGQQVTLSCSPISGHRSVSWYQQTPGQGLQFLFEYFSETQRNKGNFPGRFSGRQFSNSRSEMNVSTLELGDSALYLCASSLESRGQDGYTFGSGTRLTVV.

This clonotype was counted a few times. The chain links TRBV4-1 to TRBJ2-6; D is unclear. The CDR3 has 19 amino acids. V gave up 0 bases and J gave up 4 bases, with 19 bases separating them. In germline, CDR1 is MGHRA, CDR2 YSYEKL. The CDR3 protein is CASSQDLETSLSGANVLTF. The CDR3 nucleotides read TGCGCCAGCAGCCAAGATCTCGAGACATCCCTCTCCGGGGCCAACGTCCTGACTTTC.

V usage is TRBV29-1 and J usage is TRBJ2-5, with TRBD1 matching over 10 bases. The better agreement between TRBJ2-7 and the DNA end casts doubt on the J call. CDR1 and CDR2 from the germline V gene are SQVTM and ANQGSEA. This CDR3 is built from 13 residues. The CDR3 is CSVRNRDRGEQYF. The CDR3 coding sequence is TGCAGCGTTCGGAACCGGGACAGGGGCGAGCAGTACTTC.